Included here is one TCR beta chain sequence, with context. Germline V gene sequence: CDR1 SGHRS, CDR2 YFSETQ. The junction had 9 bases not matched to a gene; V was cut back by 6 bases and J by 6 bases. CDR3 length equals 15 residues. Measured with immunoSEQ multiplex PCR; TCRdb has only the in-frame clones, and not every one. The data show approximately 90,000 clones, around 88% seen once. The record originates from a study of blood T cell repertoires in COVID-19. Study-level information: The United States, Italy and Spain supplied acute and convalescent COVID-19 samples.

Sequencing was done on a sample of peripheral blood. The receptor was derived from a man in his 60s with acute or convalescent COVID-19. The chain joins TRBV5-1 to TRBJ2-1; 10 bases are a match to TRBD2. The CDR3, as DNA: TGCGCCAGCACATCTAGCGGGAGCGGTAGCAATGAGCAGTTCTTC. Translation gives CASTSSGSGSNEQFF.